These T cell receptor beta chains were read from a single sample in a study of identical twins. TCRdb ran MiXCR on the 5' RACE reads and lists one entry per CDR3 protein. Found here are more than 1.5 million distinct CDR3 sequences, less than 40% of them singletons; the top ten hold about 0.25%. Sequencing was done on a sample of cord blood. Receptors originate from a newborn girl in good health. CDR3s include the opening cysteine and the closing phenylalanine or tryptophan.

j_gene: TRBJ1-1
v_gene: TRBV7-8
CDR3aa: CASSLGGTPEAFF

j_gene: .
v_gene: TRBV14
CDR3aa: CASGLTWETQYF

j_gene: TRBJ2-5
v_gene: TRBV9
CDR3aa: CASSVEARLIETQYF

j_gene: TRBJ2-1
v_gene: TRBV16
CDR3aa: CASSQWGQGANEQFF

j_gene: TRBJ2-7
v_gene: TRBV24-1
CDR3aa: CATSAPGLADNEQYF

j_gene: TRBJ2-3
v_gene: TRBV4-1
CDR3aa: CASSHTATSGVADTQYF

j_gene: TRBJ2-5
v_gene: TRBV3-1
CDR3aa: CASSQGPLPNEQYF

j_gene: TRBJ2-5
v_gene: TRBV24-1
CDR3aa: CATSPGGTSGQETQYF

j_gene: TRBJ2-4
v_gene: TRBV7-2
CDR3aa: CASSSILGTGFLAKNIQYF

j_gene: TRBJ2-5
v_gene: TRBV5-1
CDR3aa: CASSFETAGETQYF

j_gene: TRBJ2-7
v_gene: TRBV12-3/TRBV12-4
CDR3aa: CASSIRLAGDYEQYF

j_gene: TRBJ1-4
v_gene: TRBV11-1
CDR3aa: CASSLAPGQEKLFF

j_gene: TRBJ2-7
v_gene: TRBV14
CDR3aa: CASSQGSLALSSYEQYF

j_gene: TRBJ2-3
v_gene: TRBV3-1
CDR3aa: CASSRILGISGRIGTDTQYF

j_gene: TRBJ1-1
v_gene: TRBV20-1
CDR3aa: CSAPLPGWVTEAFF

j_gene: TRBJ1-1
v_gene: TRBV6-1
CDR3aa: CASGLGMFGTGWAFF

j_gene: TRBJ2-1
v_gene: TRBV3-1
CDR3aa: CASSLSVRLPPYNEQFF

j_gene: TRBJ2-2
v_gene: TRBV3-1
CDR3aa: CASSQIWTGTNTGELFF

j_gene: TRBJ1-5
v_gene: TRBV20-1
CDR3aa: CSARSWDPYQPQHF

j_gene: TRBJ2-3
v_gene: TRBV4-2
CDR3aa: CASSRNYGTSGGPSTDTQYF

j_gene: TRBJ1-2
v_gene: TRBV25-1
CDR3aa: CASSPRSHPNYGYTF

j_gene: TRBJ1-2
v_gene: TRBV5-4
CDR3aa: CASSLERVSYGYTF

j_gene: TRBJ1-2
v_gene: TRBV12-3/TRBV12-4
CDR3aa: CASSSRGAFYGYTF